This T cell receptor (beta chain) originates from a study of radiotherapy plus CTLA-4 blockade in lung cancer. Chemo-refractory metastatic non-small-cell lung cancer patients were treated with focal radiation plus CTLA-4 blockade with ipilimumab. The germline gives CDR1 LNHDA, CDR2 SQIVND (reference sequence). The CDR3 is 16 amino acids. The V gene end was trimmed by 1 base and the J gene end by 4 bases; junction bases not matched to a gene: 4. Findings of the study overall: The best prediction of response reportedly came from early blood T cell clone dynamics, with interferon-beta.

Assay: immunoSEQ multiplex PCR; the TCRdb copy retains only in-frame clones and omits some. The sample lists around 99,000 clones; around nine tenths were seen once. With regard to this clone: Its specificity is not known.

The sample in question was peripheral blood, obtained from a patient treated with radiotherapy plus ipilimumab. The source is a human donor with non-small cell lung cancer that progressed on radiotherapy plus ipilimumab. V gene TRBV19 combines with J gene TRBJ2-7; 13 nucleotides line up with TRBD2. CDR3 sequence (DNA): TGTGCCAGTAGTATAGCTGGGACTAGCGGGGTGTACGAGCAGTACTTC. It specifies CASSIAGTSGVYEQYF.